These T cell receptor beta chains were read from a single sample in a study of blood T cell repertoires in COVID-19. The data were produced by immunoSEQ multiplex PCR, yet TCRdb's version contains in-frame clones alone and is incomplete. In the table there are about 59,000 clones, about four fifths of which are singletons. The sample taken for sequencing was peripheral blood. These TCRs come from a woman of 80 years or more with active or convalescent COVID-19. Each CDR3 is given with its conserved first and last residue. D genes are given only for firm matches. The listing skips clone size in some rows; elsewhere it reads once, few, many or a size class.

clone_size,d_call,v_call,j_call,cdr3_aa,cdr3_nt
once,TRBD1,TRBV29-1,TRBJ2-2,CSVRTGTGSTGELFF,TGCAGCGTGAGGACCGGGACAGGGTCCACCGGGGAGCTGTTTTTT
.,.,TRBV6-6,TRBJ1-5,CAIRRERDQPQHF,TGTGCCATACGACGGGAGAGAGACCAGCCCCAGCATTTT
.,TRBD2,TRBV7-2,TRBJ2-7,CASSKGLAGDEQYF,TGTGCCAGCAGCAAGGGACTAGCGGGGGACGAGCAGTACTTC
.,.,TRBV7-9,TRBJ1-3,CASSYGRSSGNTIYF,TGTGCCAGCAGCTACGGGAGAAGCTCTGGAAACACCATATATTTT
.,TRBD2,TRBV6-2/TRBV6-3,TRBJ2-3,CASSYTRTSGLSTDTQYF,TGTGCCAGCAGTTACACTCGGACTAGCGGGCTTAGCACAGATACGCAGTATTTT
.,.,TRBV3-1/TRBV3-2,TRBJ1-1,CASSPAGLNTEAFF,TGTGCCAGCAGCCCGGCGGGATTGAACACTGAAGCTTTCTTT
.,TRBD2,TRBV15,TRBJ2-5,CATSREVLAGQETQYF,TGTGCCACCAGCAGAGAGGTGCTAGCGGGGCAAGAGACCCAGTACTTC
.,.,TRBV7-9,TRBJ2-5,CASSRQETQYF,TGTGCCAGCAGCCGCCAAGAGACCCAGTACTTC
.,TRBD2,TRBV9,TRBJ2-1,CASTPGGGGYNEQFF,TGTGCCAGCACTCCGGGCGGGGGGGGTTACAATGAGCAGTTCTTC
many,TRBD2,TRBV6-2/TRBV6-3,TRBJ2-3,CASSWLAGPAQYF,TGTGCCAGCAGTTGGCTAGCGGGGCCAGCGCAGTATTTT
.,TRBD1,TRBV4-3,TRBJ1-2,CASSQGSDRGYGYTF,TGCGCCAGCAGCCAGGGAAGCGACAGGGGCTATGGCTACACCTTC
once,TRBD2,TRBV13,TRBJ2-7,CASSLTSGREQYF,TGTGCCAGCAGCTTGACTAGCGGACGGGAGCAGTACTTC
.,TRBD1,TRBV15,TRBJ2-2,CATSRASGQGDAGELFF,TGTGCCACCAGCAGAGCTAGCGGACAGGGGGATGCCGGGGAGCTGTTTTTT
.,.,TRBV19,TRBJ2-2,CASTRTGTNTGELFF,TGTGCCAGTACTAGGACGGGGACGAACACCGGGGAGCTGTTTTTT
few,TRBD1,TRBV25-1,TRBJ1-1,CASSDQTGEAFF,TGTGCCAGCAGTGACCAGACAGGGGAAGCTTTCTTT
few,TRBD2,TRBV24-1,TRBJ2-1,CATSELTSGGYNEQFF,TGTGCCACCAGTGAGTTGACTAGCGGGGGCTACAATGAGCAGTTCTTC
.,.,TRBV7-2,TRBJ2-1,CASSLAQESSYNEQFF,TGTGCCAGCAGCTTAGCACAGGAGTCCTCCTACAATGAGCAGTTCTTC
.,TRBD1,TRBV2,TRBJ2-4,CASTGTAYGGNIQYF,TGTGCCAGCACCGGGACAGCCTACGGCGGAAACATTCAGTACTTC
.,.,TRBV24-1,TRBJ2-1,CATSVEGGVGEQFF,TGTGCCACCAGTGTTGAGGGGGGGGTCGGTGAGCAGTTCTTC
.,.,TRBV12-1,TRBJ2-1,CASSLRQGQTGIISYNEQFF,TGTGCCAGCAGCTTGAGACAGGGGCAAACCGGTATTATCTCCTACAATGAGCAGTTCTTC
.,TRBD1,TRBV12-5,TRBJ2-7,CASGFRQGAGEQYF,TGTGCTAGTGGTTTTCGACAGGGGGCAGGAGAGCAGTACTTC
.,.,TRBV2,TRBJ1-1,CASSARYEAFF,TGTGCCAGCAGTGCGCGATATGAAGCTTTCTTT
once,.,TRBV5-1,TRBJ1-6,CASSRAVTDNSPLHF,TGCGCCAGCAGCCGGGCTGTGACAGATAATTCACCCCTCCACTTT
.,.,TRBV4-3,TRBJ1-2,CASSQNPGVGYGYTF,TGCGCCAGCAGCCAAAATCCGGGAGTCGGCTATGGCTACACCTTC
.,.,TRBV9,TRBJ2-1,CASSVSGNSYNEQFF,TGTGCCAGCAGCGTATCAGGCAACTCCTACAATGAGCAGTTCTTC
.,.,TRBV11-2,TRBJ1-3,CASRYWGAKGNTIYF,TGTGCCAGCAGGTACTGGGGAGCGAAAGGAAACACCATATATTTT
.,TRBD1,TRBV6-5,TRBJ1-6,CASSYGGTGNSPLHF,TGTGCCAGCAGTTACGGAGGGACAGGGAATTCACCCCTCCACTTT
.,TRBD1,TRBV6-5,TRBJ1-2,CASRETGDYGYTF,TGTGCCAGCAGGGAGACAGGGGACTATGGCTACACCTTC
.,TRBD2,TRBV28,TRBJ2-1,CAATGTTSGNEQFF,TGTGCTGCAACCGGGACTACCAGTGGGAATGAGCAGTTCTTC
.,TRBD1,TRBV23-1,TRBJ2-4,CASSHYRDSRFWYF,TGCGCCAGCAGTCACTACAGGGACAGCAGGTTTTGGTACTTC
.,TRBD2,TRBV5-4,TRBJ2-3,CASSGTAGGQSTDTQYF,TGTGCCAGCAGCGGTACGGCGGGGGGACAAAGCACAGATACGCAGTATTTT
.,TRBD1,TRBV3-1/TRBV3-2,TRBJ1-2,CASSQDLHRGSGYTF,TGTGCCAGCAGCCAAGATCTTCACAGGGGAAGCGGCTACACCTTC
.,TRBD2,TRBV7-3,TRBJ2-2,CASSLGGGRTGELFF,TGTGCCAGCAGCTTGGGCGGGGGACGCACCGGGGAGCTGTTTTTT
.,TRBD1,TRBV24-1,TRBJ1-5,CATSDPTGAGNQPQHF,TGTGCCACCAGTGACCCGACAGGGGCGGGCAATCAGCCCCAGCATTTT
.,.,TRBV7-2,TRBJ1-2,CASSSSGGLGYGYTF,TGTGCCAGCAGCTCGAGCGGGGGGCTTGGCTATGGCTACACCTTC
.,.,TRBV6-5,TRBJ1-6,CASTTSYTVGSPLHF,TGTGCCAGCACCACTTCATACACAGTGGGTTCACCCCTCCACTTT
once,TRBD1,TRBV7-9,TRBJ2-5,CASSLEGTGRETQYF,TGTGCCAGCAGCTTAGAGGGGACAGGGAGGGAGACCCAGTACTTC
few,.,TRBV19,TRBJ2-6,CASTPRQGGSGANVLTF,TGTGCCAGTACCCCCCGACAGGGAGGCTCTGGGGCCAACGTCCTGACTTTC
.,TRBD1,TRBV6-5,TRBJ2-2,CASRIGQGKTGELFF,TGTGCCAGCAGAATCGGACAGGGAAAGACCGGGGAGCTGTTTTTT
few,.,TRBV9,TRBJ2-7,CASSAAGDARVEQYF,TGTGCCAGCAGCGCGGCGGGCGATGCACGGGTCGAGCAGTACTTC
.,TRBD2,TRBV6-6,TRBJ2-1,CASSYSNPTSAGEQFF,TGTGCCAGCAGTTACTCGAATCCGACTAGCGCTGGTGAGCAGTTCTTC